The T cell receptor (beta chain) described here comes from a study of blood T cell repertoires in COVID-19. Background on the study: In Cohort 3, a recovered donor had either two negative PCRs, clearance, or symptom resolution. Spain, Italy and the United States supplied samples that represented acute and convalescent COVID-19.

With 2 bases clipped from V and 9 bases from J, the junction kept 9 bases outside the gene matches. The CDR3 contains 16 residues. Germline V lookup: CDR1 MNHEY, CDR2 SMNVEV (reference sequence). In the original analysis: For nucleated cells, counts were estimated from reference gene primer amplification. TCRdb's table, derived via immunoSEQ multiplex PCR, lists solely in-frame clones and lacks some. The DNA gave D and trimming, while V, J and clone size come from that table. The table lists around 300,000 clones, roughly 91% of them singletons. Input material: PBMCs or T cells enriched from blood (not recorded which). The sequence came from a woman aged 55-69 years in a cohort exposed to, infected with or recovered from COVID-19 (not recorded which). The rearrangement links TRBV27 to TRBJ1-6; 8 bases line up with TRBD1. CDR3 loop: CASSLIRTGRSSPLHF. CDR3 DNA: TGTGCCAGCAGTTTAATTAGGACAGGGAGAAGTTCACCCCTCCACTTT.